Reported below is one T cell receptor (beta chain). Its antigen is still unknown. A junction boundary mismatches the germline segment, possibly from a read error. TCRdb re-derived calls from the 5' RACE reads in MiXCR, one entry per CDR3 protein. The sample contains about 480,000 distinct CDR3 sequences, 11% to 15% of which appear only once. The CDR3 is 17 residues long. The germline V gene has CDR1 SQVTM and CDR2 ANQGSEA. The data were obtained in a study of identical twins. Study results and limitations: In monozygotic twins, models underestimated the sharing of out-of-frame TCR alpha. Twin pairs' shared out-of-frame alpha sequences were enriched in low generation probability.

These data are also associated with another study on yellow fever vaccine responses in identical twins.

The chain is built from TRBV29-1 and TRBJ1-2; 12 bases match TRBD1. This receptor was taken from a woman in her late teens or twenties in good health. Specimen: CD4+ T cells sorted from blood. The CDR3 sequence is CSAETGTGGETNYGYTF. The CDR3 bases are TGCAGCGCTGAAACCGGGACAGGGGGCGAGACGAACTATGGCTACACCTTC. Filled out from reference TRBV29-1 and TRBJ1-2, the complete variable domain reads SAVISQKPSRDICQRGTSLTIQCQVDSQVTMMFWYRQQPGQSLTLIATANQGSEATYESGFVIDKFPISRPNLTFSTLTVSNMSPEDSSIYLCSAETGTGGETNYGYTFGSGTRLTVV.